The rows below give T cell receptor beta chains drawn from one sample of a study of shared clonotypes between healthy human individuals. The assay was immunoSEQ multiplex PCR, and TCRdb's table has in-frame clones only and misses some. The sample has over a million clones; roughly 74% are singletons. The sequenced sample consisted of memory CD4+ T cells from PBMCs. The receptors were sampled from a man younger than 35 in good health. Some clones in this sample may be carry-over from other donors' samples. CDR3s include the opening cysteine and the closing phenylalanine or tryptophan. D genes are given only for firm matches. Clone size is given for some rows only: seen once, a few or many times, or a class if the clone is expanded.

>TRBV10-3|TRBJ1-4|NA|NA
CAISESKGVDGKLFF
TGTGCCATCAGTGAGTCGAAAGGGGTGGACGGAAAACTGTTTTTT
>TRBV30|TRBJ2-7|NA|NA
CAWSVGRADEQYF
TGTGCCTGGAGTGTCGGCAGGGCGGACGAGCAGTACTTC
>TRBV5-4|TRBJ2-1|NA|TRBD2
CASSPGTQAGGLNEQFF
TGTGCCAGCAGCCCCGGTACTCAAGCGGGGGGGCTCAATGAGCAGTTCTTC
>TRBV19|TRBJ2-5|NA|NA
CASSSRETQYF
TGTGCCAGTAGCTCGAGAGAGACCCAGTACTTC
>TRBV28|TRBJ1-5|NA|NA
CASRPGFLQPQHF
TGTGCCAGCAGGCCAGGGTTTCTACAGCCCCAGCATTTT
>TRBV28|TRBJ2-2|once|NA
CATVRTFANTGELFF
TGTGCCACCGTTAGGACTTTCGCGAACACCGGGGAGCTGTTTTTT
>TRBV18|TRBJ1-1|NA|TRBD1
CASSLGTGPGTEAFF
TGTGCCAGCTCACTCGGGACAGGCCCTGGGACTGAAGCTTTCTTT
>TRBV5-1|TRBJ1-4|few|NA
CASSLATNEKLFF
TGCGCCAGCAGCTTAGCAACTAATGAAAAACTGTTTTTT
>TRBV28|TRBJ1-2|NA|NA
CASRGVYGYTF
TGTGCCAGCAGAGGAGTGTATGGCTACACCTTC
>TRBV5-1|TRBJ1-2|NA|NA
CASSLGTNPAYGYTF
TGCGCCAGCAGCCTAGGGACGAACCCGGCCTATGGCTACACCTTC
>TRBV10-3|TRBJ2-2|NA|NA
CAISELGDGELFF
TGTGCCATCAGTGAGTTAGGGGACGGGGAGCTGTTTTTT
>TRBV4-2|TRBJ2-1|NA|NA
CASSQARNEQFF
TGTGCCAGCAGCCAGGCAAGAAATGAGCAGTTCTTC
>TRBV6-1|TRBJ2-7|NA|NA
CASSEPGRGGTSHEQYF
TGTGCCAGCAGTGAACCGGGAAGAGGGGGGACATCACACGAGCAGTACTTC
>TRBV2|TRBJ2-2|many|NA
CASRGTPGGELFF
TGTGCCAGCAGAGGGACACCTGGAGGGGAGCTGTTTTTT
>TRBV9|TRBJ1-4|NA|NA
CASSVMGVGEKLFF
TGTGCCAGCAGCGTAATGGGGGTGGGTGAAAAACTGTTTTTT
>TRBV5-1|TRBJ2-3|NA|TRBD2
CASSLQTSGSFTDTQYF
TGCGCCAGCAGCCTGCAGACCAGCGGGAGTTTCACAGATACGCAGTATTTT
>TRBV7-2|TRBJ2-5|NA|NA
CASSASSGTARSQYF
TGTGCCAGCAGCGCCTCCTCCGGGACCGCTAGAAGCCAGTACTTC
>TRBV25-1|TRBJ1-2|NA|TRBD1
CASSGPGGGGYTF
TGTGCCAGCAGTGGGCCAGGGGGTGGAGGCTACACCTTC
>TRBV18|TRBJ2-6|NA|NA
CASSPLYGPGANVLTF
TGTGCCAGCTCACCACTTTATGGGCCTGGGGCCAACGTCCTGACTTTC
>TRBV27|TRBJ1-5|NA|TRBD1
CASSVTGTASNQPQHF
TGTGCCAGCAGTGTAACGGGGACAGCTAGCAATCAGCCCCAGCATTTT
>TRBV5-8|TRBJ1-1|few|NA
CASSMRLAQAFF
TGTGCCAGCAGCATGCGGCTCGCTCAAGCTTTCTTT
>TRBV6-1|TRBJ2-7|NA|TRBD1
CASYPQGASYEQYF
TGTGCCAGTTACCCACAGGGGGCGAGCTACGAGCAGTACTTC
>TRBV2|TRBJ1-5|NA|TRBD1
CASSEETGRNQPQHF
TGTGCCAGCAGTGAGGAGACAGGGAGGAATCAGCCCCAGCATTTT
>TRBV2|TRBJ1-2|NA|NA
CASVYGTNYGYTF
TGTGCCAGCGTTTACGGGACTAACTATGGCTACACCTTC
>TRBV28|TRBJ2-2|NA|TRBD2
CASSLRRTSDNTGELFF
TGTGCCAGCAGTTTACGGAGGACTAGCGATAACACCGGGGAGCTGTTTTTT
>TRBV7-2|TRBJ1-2|NA|TRBD1
CASSLGQGPNYGYTF
TGTGCCAGCAGCTTGGGACAGGGGCCCAACTATGGCTACACCTTC
>TRBV5-1|TRBJ2-7|NA|TRBD1
CASSLGGTGGEQYF
TGCGCCAGCAGCTTGGGCGGGACAGGGGGCGAGCAGTACTTC
>TRBV5-1|TRBJ2-5|NA|NA
CASSLASGPETQYF
TGCGCCAGCAGCTTGGCCTCAGGCCCGGAGACCCAGTACTTC
>TRBV2|TRBJ1-4|NA|TRBD1
CASSSQGVTNEKLFF
TGTGCCAGCAGTTCACAGGGGGTAACTAATGAAAAACTGTTTTTT
>TRBV9|TRBJ2-1|NA|TRBD2
CASSSFQSGRGDHNEQFF
TGTGCCAGCAGCTCCTTTCAAAGCGGGCGGGGGGACCACAATGAGCAGTTCTTC
>TRBV4-3|TRBJ2-2|NA|NA
CASREGLDTGELFF
TGCGCCAGCAGGGAAGGACTTGACACCGGGGAGCTGTTTTTT
>TRBV9|TRBJ2-3|NA|NA
CASSVGSTDTQYF
TGTGCCAGCAGCGTAGGCAGCACAGATACGCAGTATTTT
>TRBV29-1|TRBJ2-1|NA|TRBD2
CSAITTSGSAYNEQFF
TGCAGCGCCATTACGACTAGCGGGAGTGCCTACAATGAGCAGTTCTTC
>TRBV30|TRBJ1-2|NA|NA
CAWSLTLSGYTF
TGTGCCTGGAGTCTGACTTTGAGTGGCTACACCTTC
>TRBV6-6|TRBJ2-7|NA|NA
CASSRGGGIYEQYF
TGTGCCAGCAGCCGAGGTGGCGGGATCTACGAGCAGTACTTC
>TRBV14|TRBJ2-2|NA|NA
CASSPRSHTGELFF
TGTGCCAGCAGCCCCCGCAGTCACACCGGGGAGCTGTTTTTT
>TRBV4-1|TRBJ2-7|NA|TRBD1
CASSQGQGDPYEQYF
TGCGCCAGCAGCCAAGGACAGGGGGACCCCTACGAGCAGTACTTC
>TRBV10-3|TRBJ2-7|NA|NA
CAISDAANSHEQYF
TGTGCCATCAGTGACGCAGCGAACTCCCACGAGCAGTACTTC
>TRBV7-2|TRBJ2-1|NA|NA
CASSAWRGRNEQFF
TGTGCCAGCAGCGCTTGGAGGGGAAGGAATGAGCAGTTCTTC
>TRBV27|TRBJ2-2|NA|NA
CASSSSWAGSTGELFF
TGTGCCAGCAGTTCATCCTGGGCGGGGAGCACCGGGGAGCTGTTTTTT
>TRBV10-3|TRBJ1-2|few|NA
CATAETNYGYTF
TGTGCCACTGCAGAGACTAACTATGGCTACACCTTC
>TRBV7-2|TRBJ2-3|NA|NA
CASSSRQNYADTQYF
TGTGCCAGCAGCTCACGACAGAATTACGCAGATACGCAGTATTTT
>TRBV28|TRBJ2-1|NA|TRBD2
CASSLLGGGSYNEQFF
TGTGCCAGCAGTTTATTAGGAGGCGGGAGCTACAATGAGCAGTTCTTC
>TRBV11-2|TRBJ2-4|NA|TRBD1
CASSYWGTGNIQYF
TGTGCCAGCAGCTATTGGGGGACAGGGAACATTCAGTACTTC
>TRBV28|TRBJ2-7|NA|NA
CASSFGGSVGGEQYF
TGTGCCAGCAGTTTTGGTGGGTCTGTCGGGGGCGAGCAGTACTTC
>TRBV7-8|TRBJ1-2|NA|NA
CASSKGQANYGYTF
TGTGCCAGCAGCAAGGGGCAGGCAAACTATGGCTACACCTTC
>TRBV28|TRBJ2-7|few|TRBD1
CASSSHPPDRAKEYF
TGTGCCAGCAGTTCACACCCGCCGGACAGGGCCAAAGAGTACTTC
>TRBV6-4|TRBJ2-7|NA|NA
CATQEGWHYEQYF
TGTGCCACCCAAGAGGGCTGGCACTACGAGCAGTACTTC
>TRBV7-2|TRBJ2-2|NA|TRBD2
CASSLLAGGSNTGELFF
TGTGCCAGCAGCCTACTAGCGGGGGGATCGAACACCGGGGAGCTGTTTTTT
>TRBV6-1|TRBJ1-4|NA|TRBD1
CASRQGLNEKLFF
TGTGCCAGCCGACAGGGACTAAATGAAAAACTGTTTTTT
>TRBV5-1|TRBJ1-2|NA|TRBD1
CASSSSLSSGTANYGYTF
TGCGCCAGCAGCTCTTCCCTATCTTCCGGGACAGCGAACTATGGCTACACCTTC
>TRBV7-2|TRBJ2-3|NA|NA
CASSLSGPTDTQYF
TGTGCCAGCAGCTTATCTGGTCCCACAGATACGCAGTATTTT
>TRBV6-1|TRBJ2-3|once|NA
CASSVKFPDTQYF
TGTGCCAGCAGTGTAAAATTCCCAGATACGCAGTATTTT
>TRBV5-8|TRBJ2-7|NA|NA
CASSQGRDQYTSWYF
TGTGCCAGCAGCCAGGGCCGGGACCAGTATACAAGCTGGTACTTC
>TRBV28|TRBJ1-2|NA|NA
CASSLNPNYGYTF
TGTGCCAGCAGTTTAAATCCTAACTATGGCTACACCTTC